This record concerns one T cell receptor beta chain sequence. The sample is drawn from a study of shared clonotypes between healthy human individuals. Produced via immunoSEQ multiplex PCR; TCRdb's table is partial and in-frame only. This sample has 2 million to 2.5 million clones; roughly 90% occur once, and the top ten carry approximately 0.4%. Trimming removed 2 bases at V and 11 bases at J, with 12 bases between. This CDR3 has 12 residues. Germline CDR1 MDHEN, CDR2 SYDVKM. The TCR originated in a man aged 18 to 29 in good health. Some clones in this sample may be carry-over from other donors' samples. Input material: naive CD4+ T cells from PBMCs. Subset described: CD45RA+ positively selected. The genes are TRBV28 and TRBJ1-1; D is unclear. The DNA of the CDR3 is TGTGCCAGCAGTTTAAGGCAGATCCCGGCTTTCTTT. Translating it yields CASSLRQIPAFF.